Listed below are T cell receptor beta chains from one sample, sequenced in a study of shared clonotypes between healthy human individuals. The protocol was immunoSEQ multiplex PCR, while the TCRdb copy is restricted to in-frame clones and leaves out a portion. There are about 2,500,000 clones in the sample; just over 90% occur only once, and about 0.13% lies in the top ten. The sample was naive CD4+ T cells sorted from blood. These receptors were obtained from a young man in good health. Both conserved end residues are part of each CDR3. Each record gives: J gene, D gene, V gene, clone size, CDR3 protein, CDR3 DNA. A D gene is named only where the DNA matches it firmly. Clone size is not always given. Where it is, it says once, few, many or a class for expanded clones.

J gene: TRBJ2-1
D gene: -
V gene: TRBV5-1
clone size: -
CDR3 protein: CASREEYNEQFF
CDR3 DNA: TGCGCCAGCAGAGAGGAGTACAATGAGCAGTTCTTC

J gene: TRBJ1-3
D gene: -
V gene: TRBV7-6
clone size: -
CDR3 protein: CASSKGPLARNTIYF
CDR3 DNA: TGTGCCAGCAGCAAAGGGCCTCTTGCCCGAAACACCATATATTTT

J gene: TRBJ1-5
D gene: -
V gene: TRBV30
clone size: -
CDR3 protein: CAWSHQSSNQPQHF
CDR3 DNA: TGTGCCTGGAGCCACCAATCTAGCAATCAGCCCCAGCATTTT

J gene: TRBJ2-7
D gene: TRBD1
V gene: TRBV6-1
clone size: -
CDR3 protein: CASSGQGSEQYF
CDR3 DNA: TGTGCCAGCAGTGGACAGGGTTCCGAGCAGTACTTC

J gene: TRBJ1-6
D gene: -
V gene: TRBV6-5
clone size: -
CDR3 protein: CASSSLQGNSPLHF
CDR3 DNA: TGTGCCAGCAGTTCCCTTCAGGGGAATTCACCCCTCCACTTT

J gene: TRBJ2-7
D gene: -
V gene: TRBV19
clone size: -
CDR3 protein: CASSPQGGLNEQYF
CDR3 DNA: TGTGCCAGTAGTCCCCAGGGGGGATTGAACGAGCAGTACTTC

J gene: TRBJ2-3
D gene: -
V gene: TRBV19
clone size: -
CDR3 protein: CASSPGRGYSTDTQYF
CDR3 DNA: TGTGCCAGTAGTCCCGGGCGAGGATATAGCACAGATACGCAGTATTTT

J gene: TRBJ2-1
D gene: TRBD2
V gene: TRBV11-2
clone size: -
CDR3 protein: CASSSGERGNNEQFF
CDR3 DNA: TGTGCCAGCAGCTCGGGGGAGCGGGGGAACAATGAGCAGTTCTTC

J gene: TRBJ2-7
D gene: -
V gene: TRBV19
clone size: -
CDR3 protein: CASSGVSSYEQYF
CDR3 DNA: TGTGCCAGTAGCGGAGTTAGTTCCTACGAGCAGTACTTC

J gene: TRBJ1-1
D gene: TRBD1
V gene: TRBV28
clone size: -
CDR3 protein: CASNDRGLVSTEAFF
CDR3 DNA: TGTGCCAGCAATGACAGGGGGCTTGTCAGCACTGAAGCTTTCTTT

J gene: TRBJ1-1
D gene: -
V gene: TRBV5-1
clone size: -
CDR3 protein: CASSLPASNTEAFF
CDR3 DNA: TGCGCCAGCAGCTTGCCCGCGTCTAACACTGAAGCTTTCTTT

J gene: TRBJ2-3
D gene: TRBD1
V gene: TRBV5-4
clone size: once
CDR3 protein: CASSPIGQGVRDTQYF
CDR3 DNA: TGTGCCAGCAGCCCTATCGGACAGGGTGTCAGAGATACGCAGTATTTT